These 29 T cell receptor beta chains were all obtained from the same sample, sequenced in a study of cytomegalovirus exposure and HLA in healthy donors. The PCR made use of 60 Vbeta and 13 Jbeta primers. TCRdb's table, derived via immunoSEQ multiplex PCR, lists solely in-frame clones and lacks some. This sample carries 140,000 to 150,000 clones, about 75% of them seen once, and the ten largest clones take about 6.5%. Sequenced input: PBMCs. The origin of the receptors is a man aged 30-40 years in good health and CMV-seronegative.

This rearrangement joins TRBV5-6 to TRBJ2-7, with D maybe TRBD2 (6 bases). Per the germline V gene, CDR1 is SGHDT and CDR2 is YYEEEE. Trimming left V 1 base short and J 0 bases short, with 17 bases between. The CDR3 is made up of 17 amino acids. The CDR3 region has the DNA TGTGCCAGCAGCTTGTTCCTCGGTGAGCGGGCCTCCTACGAGCAGTACTTC. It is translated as CASSLFLGERASYEQYF.

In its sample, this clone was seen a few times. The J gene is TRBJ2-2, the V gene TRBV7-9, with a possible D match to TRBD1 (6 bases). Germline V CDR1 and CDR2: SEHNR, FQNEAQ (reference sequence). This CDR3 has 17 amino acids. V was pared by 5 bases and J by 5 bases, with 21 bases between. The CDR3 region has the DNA TGTGCCAGCAGCCCTCACGAGGGAAGGGGGTTGACCGGGGAGCTGTTTTTT. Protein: CASSPHEGRGLTGELFF.

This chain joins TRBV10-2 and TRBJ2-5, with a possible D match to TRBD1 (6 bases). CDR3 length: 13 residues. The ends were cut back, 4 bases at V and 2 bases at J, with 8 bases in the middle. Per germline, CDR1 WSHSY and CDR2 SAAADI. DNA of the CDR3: TGCGCCAGCAGTGTTACAGGGCAAGAGACCCAGTACTTC. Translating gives CASSVTGQETQYF.

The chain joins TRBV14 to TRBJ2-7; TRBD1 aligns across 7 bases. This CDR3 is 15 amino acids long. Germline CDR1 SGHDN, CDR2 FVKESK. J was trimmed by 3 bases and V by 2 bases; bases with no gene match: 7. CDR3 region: CASSQWGTVFYEQYF. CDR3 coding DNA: TGTGCCAGCAGCCAATGGGGGACAGTTTTCTACGAGCAGTACTTC.

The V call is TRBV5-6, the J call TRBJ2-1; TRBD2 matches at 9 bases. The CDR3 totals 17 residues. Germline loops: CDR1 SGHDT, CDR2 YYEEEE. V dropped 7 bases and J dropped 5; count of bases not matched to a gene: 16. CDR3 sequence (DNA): TGTGCCAGCCTCCGGGGGTCTAGCGGGGTTTTCAACAATGAGCAGTTCTTC. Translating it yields CASLRGSSGVFNNEQFF.

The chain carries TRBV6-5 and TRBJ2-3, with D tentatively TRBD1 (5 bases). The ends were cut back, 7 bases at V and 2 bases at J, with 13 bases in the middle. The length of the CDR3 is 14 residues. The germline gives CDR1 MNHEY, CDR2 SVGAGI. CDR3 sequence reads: CASTAFGATDTQYF. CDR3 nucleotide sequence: TGTGCCAGCACCGCATTTGGGGCCACAGATACGCAGTATTTT.

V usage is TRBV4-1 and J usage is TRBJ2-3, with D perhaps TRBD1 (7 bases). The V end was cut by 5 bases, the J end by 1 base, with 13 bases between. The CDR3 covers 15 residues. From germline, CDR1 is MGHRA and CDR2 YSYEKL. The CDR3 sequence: CASSTGGTGTDTQYF. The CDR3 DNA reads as TGCGCCAGCAGCACTGGCGGGACAGGCACAGATACGCAGTATTTT.

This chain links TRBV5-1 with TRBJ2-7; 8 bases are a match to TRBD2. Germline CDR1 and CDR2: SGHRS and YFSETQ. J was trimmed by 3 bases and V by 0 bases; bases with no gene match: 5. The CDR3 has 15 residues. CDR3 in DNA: TGCGCCAGCAGCTTGGTAGTAGCGGGGAACTACGAGCAGTACTTC. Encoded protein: CASSLVVAGNYEQYF.

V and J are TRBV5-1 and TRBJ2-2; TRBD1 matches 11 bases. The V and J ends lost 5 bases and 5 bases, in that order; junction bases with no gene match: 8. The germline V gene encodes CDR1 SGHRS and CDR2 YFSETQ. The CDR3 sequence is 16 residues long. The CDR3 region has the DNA TGCGCCAGCAGGGAACCCGGGACAGGGGGGACCGGGGAGCTGTTTTTT. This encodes CASREPGTGGTGELFF.

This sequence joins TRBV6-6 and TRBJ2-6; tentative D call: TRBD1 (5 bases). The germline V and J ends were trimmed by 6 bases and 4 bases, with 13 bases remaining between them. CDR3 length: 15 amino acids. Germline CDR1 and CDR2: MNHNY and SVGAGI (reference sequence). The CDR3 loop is CASSFRATGANVLTF. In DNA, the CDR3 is TGTGCCAGCAGCTTCAGGGCTACGGGGGCCAACGTCCTGACTTTC.

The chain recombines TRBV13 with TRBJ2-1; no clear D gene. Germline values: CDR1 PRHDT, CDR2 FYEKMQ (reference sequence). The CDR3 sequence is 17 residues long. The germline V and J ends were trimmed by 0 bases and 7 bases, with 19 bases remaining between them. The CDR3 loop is CASSLGRGRALENEQFF. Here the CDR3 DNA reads TGTGCCAGCAGCTTAGGCCGCGGTAGAGCCCTTGAGAATGAGCAGTTCTTC.

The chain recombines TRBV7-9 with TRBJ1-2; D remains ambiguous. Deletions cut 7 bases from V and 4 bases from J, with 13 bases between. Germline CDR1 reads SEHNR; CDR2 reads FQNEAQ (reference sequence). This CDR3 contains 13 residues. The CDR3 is CASNQAAGYGYTF. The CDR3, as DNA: TGTGCCAGCAACCAGGCAGCCGGCTATGGCTACACCTTC.

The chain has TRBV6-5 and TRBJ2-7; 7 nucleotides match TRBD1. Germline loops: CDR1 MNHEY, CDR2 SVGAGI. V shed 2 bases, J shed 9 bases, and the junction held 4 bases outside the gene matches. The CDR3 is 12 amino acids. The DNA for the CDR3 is TGTGCCAGCAGTTACCAACAGGGGAGGCAGTACTTC. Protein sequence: CASSYQQGRQYF.

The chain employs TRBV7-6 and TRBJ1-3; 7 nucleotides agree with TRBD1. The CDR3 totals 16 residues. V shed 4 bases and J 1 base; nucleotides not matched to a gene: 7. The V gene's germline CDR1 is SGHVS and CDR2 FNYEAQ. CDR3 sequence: CASSSGTAYSGNTIYF. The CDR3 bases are TGTGCCAGCAGCTCCGGGACAGCCTATTCTGGAAACACCATATATTTT.

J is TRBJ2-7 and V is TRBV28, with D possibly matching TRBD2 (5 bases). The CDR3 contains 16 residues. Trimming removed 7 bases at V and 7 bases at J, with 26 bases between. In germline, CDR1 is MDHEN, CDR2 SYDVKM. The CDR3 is CASISRKGLKGSEQYF. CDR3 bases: TGTGCCAGCATCTCCCGGAAAGGCCTCAAAGGGAGTGAGCAGTACTTC.

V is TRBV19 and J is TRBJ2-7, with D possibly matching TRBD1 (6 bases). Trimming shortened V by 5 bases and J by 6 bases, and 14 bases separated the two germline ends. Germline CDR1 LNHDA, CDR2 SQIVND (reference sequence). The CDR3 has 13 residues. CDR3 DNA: TGTGCCAGTAGTGCACGGACAGCTGGCGAGCAGTACTTC. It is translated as CASSARTAGEQYF.

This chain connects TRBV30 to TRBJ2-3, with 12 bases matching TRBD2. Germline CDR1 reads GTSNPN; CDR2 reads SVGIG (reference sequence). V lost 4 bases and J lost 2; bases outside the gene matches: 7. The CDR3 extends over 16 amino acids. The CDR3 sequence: CAWTGLAGGITDTQYF. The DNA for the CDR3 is TGTGCCTGGACGGGGCTAGCGGGGGGGATCACAGATACGCAGTATTTT. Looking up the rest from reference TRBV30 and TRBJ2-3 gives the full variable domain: SQTIHQWPATLVQPVGSPLSLECTVEGTSNPNLYWYRQAAGRGLQLLFYSVGIGQISSEVPQNLSASRPQDRQFILSSKKLLLSDSGFYLCAWTGLAGGITDTQYFGPGTRLTVL.

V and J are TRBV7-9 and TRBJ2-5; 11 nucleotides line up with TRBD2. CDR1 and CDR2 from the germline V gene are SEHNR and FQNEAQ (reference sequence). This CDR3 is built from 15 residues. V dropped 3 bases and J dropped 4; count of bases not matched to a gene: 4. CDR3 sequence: CASSFLGTSGETQYF. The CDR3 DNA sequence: TGTGCCAGCAGCTTCCTCGGGACTAGCGGAGAGACCCAGTACTTC.

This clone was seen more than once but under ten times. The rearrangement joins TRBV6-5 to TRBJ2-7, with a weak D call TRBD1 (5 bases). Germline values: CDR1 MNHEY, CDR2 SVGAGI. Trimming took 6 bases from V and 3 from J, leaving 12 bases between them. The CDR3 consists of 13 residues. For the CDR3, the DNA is TGTGCCAGCAGCCCCGACAGCCTCTACGAGCAGTACTTC. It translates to CASSPDSLYEQYF.

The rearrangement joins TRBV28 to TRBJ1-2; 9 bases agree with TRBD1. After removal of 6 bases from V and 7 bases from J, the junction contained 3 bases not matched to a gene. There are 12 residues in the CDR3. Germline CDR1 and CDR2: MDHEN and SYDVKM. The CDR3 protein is CASSGTGFGYTF. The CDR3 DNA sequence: TGTGCCAGCAGCGGGACAGGGTTTGGCTACACCTTC.

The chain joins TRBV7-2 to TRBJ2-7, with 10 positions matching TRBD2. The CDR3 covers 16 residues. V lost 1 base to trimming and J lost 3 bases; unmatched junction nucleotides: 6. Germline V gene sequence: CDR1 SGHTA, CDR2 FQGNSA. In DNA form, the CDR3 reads TGTGCCAGCAGCTTAGAGTCGGCTAGCGGGAGCTACGAGCAGTACTTC. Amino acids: CASSLESASGSYEQYF.

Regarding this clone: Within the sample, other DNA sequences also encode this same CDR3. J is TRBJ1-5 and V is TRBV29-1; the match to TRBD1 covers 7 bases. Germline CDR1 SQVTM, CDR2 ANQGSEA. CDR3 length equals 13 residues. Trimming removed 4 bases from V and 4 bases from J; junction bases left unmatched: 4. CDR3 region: CSVADRVNQPQHF. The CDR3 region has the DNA TGCAGCGTTGCCGACAGGGTGAATCAGCCCCAGCATTTT.

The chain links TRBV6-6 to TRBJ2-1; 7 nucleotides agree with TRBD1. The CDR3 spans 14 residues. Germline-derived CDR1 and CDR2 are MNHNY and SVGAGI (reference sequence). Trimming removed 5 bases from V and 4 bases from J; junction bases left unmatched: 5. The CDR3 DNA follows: TGTGCCAGCAGTGTGCCGGGACAGTACAATGAGCAGTTCTTC. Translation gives CASSVPGQYNEQFF.

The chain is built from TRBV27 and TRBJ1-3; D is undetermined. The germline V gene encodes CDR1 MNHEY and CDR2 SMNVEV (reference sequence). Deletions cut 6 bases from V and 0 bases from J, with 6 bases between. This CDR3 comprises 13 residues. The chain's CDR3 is CASRFSSGNTIYF. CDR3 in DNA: TGTGCCAGCAGATTCAGCTCTGGAAACACCATATATTTT.

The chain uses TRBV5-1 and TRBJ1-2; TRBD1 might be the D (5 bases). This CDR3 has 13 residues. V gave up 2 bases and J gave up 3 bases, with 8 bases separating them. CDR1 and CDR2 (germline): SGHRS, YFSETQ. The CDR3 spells CASSLGEDYGYTF. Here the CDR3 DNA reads TGCGCCAGCAGCTTAGGGGAGGACTATGGCTACACCTTC.

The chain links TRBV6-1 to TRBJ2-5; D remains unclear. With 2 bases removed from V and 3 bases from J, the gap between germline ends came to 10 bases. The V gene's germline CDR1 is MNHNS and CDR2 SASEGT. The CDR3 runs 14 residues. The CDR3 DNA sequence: TGTGCCAGCAGTGAAAGAACAAAGAAAGAGACCCAGTACTTC. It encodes CASSERTKKETQYF.

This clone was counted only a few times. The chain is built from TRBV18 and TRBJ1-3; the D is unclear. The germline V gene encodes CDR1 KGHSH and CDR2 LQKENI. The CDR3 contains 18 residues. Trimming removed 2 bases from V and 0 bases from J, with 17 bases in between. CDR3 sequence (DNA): TGTGCCAGCTCACCAAGTCCTCTGGGAGACGGCTCTGGAAACACCATATATTTT. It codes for CASSPSPLGDGSGNTIYF.

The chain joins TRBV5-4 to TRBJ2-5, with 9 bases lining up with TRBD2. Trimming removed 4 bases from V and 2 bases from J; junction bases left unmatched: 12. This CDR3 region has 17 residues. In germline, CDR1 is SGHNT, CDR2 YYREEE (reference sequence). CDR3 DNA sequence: TGTGCCAGCAGCGGTGGACAGACTAGCGGACTGCAAGAGACCCAGTACTTC. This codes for CASSGGQTSGLQETQYF.

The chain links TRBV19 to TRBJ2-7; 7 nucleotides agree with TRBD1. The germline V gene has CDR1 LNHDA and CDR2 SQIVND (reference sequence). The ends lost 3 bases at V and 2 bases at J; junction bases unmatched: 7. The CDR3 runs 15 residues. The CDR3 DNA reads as TGTGCCAGTAGTATTGGTGACAGGGCCGCCTACGAGCAGTACTTC. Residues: CASSIGDRAAYEQYF.